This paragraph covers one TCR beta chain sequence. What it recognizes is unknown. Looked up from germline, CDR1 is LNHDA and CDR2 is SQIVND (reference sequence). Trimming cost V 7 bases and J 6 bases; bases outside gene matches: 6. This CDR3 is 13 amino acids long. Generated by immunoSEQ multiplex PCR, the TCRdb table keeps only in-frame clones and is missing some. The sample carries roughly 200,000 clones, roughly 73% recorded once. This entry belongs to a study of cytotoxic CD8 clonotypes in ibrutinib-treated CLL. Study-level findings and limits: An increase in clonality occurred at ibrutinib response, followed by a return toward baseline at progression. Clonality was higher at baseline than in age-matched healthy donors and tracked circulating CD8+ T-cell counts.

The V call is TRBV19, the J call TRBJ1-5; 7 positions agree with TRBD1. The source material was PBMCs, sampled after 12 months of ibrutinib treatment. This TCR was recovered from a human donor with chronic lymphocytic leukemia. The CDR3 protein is CASTAQGRQPQHF. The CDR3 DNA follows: TGTGCCAGTACCGCACAGGGGCGTCAGCCCCAGCATTTT.